This T cell receptor (beta chain) derives from a study of human T cells and chemical hapten exposure. Sample time point: patch test 1, 2 weeks after DPC sensitization. Treatment noted: therapeutic diphenylcyclopropenone sensitization with weekly scalp DPC. The drawing of blood occurred before each patch test was applied. TCRdb reprocessed the RACE reads via MiXCR and lists one record per CDR3 protein. The sample lists approximately 90,000 distinct CDR3 sequences; 12% were seen once. The material sequenced was whole blood, taken in connection with sensitization to the hapten diphenylcyclopropenone (DPC). The receptor's source is a woman in her thirties or forties with alopecia areata. Some clones in this sample may be carry-over from other donors' samples.

The CDR3 DNA follows: TGTGCAAGTCCCGCAGGACATGAAAAACTGTTTTTT. Translated, it gives CASPAGHEKLFF. The chain combines TRBV12-2 with TRBJ1-4. TRBV12-2 is deemed a pseudogene. The CDR3 totals 12 residues.